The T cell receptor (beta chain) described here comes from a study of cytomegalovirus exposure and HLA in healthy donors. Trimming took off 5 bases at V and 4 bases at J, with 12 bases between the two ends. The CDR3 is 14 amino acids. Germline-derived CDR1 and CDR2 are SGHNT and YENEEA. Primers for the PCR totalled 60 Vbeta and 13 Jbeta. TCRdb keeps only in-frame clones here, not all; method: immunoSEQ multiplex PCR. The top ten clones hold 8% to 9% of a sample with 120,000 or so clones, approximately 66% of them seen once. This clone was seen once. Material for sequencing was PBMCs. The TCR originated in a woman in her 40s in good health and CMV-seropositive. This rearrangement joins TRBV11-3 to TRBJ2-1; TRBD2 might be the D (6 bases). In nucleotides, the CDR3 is TGTGCCAGCAGCAATAGCGGTTATTACAATGAGCAGTTCTTC. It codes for CASSNSGYYNEQFF.